What follows describes a single T cell receptor beta chain. This sample was included in a study of blood T cells in healthy people across ages. It was with a sample-barcoded 5' primer and a J-beta primer mix that a second PCR of roughly 6 to 12 cycles was run. TCRdb called the 5' RACE reads again in MiXCR, with one record for every CDR3 protein. The sample yields some 1.6 million distinct CDR3 sequences, 30% to 40% seen once. Extraction yielded at least 5 micrograms of total RNA per sample. Sequencing was done on a sample of blood. The sequence was collected from a woman under 40 in good health.

The CDR3 sequence: CASSYEMTGGLGYEQYF. CDR3 coding DNA: TGTGCCAGCAGCTACGAGATGACAGGGGGCCTGGGGTACGAGCAGTACTTC. The V call is TRBV7-2, the J call TRBJ2-4; 10 nucleotides align to TRBD1. The DNA end is more similar to TRBJ2-7, so the J call may be wrong. This CDR3 is 17 amino acids long. CDR1 SGHTA and CDR2 FQGNSA come from the germline V gene.